The rows below give T cell receptor beta chains drawn from one sample of a study of memory CD4+ T cells and cytomegalovirus serostatus. This table comes from immunoSEQ multiplex PCR, and its TCRdb copy is limited to in-frame clones, with some not included. Here the sample spans roughly 42,000 clones, roughly 79% being singletons. Sequences were obtained from memory CD4+ T cells from blood. The source is an adult in good health and CMV-seronegative. Each CDR3 is given with its conserved first and last residue. A D gene is named only where the DNA matches it firmly. Not all rows give a size; the values are once, few, many and, for expanded clones, a class.

TRBV5-4	TRBJ2-1	.	TRBD1	TGTGCCAGCAGCCCCGGACAGGGGGCGTGGGAGCAGTTCTTC	CASSPGQGAWEQFF
TRBV28	TRBJ1-1	.	.	TGTGCCAGCAGTTTCCCGAGAGCCGAACAGGGACGGTTGAACACTGAAGCTTTCTTT	CASSFPRAEQGRLNTEAFF
TRBV30	TRBJ1-6	.	.	TGTGCCTGGAACTACGGAGTCAGGTATAATTCACCCCTCCACTTT	CAWNYGVRYNSPLHF
TRBV18	TRBJ2-5	.	.	TGTGCCAGCTCACCAGCAGCAGGGACCCAAGAGACCCAGTACTTC	CASSPAAGTQETQYF
TRBV10-1	TRBJ2-1	.	.	TGCGCCACCGCCCCCATACCCGGCGATGAGCAGTTCTTC	CATAPIPGDEQFF
TRBV2	TRBJ2-7	.	TRBD1	TGTGCCAGCAGGGGGGACAGGAAAACCTACGAGCAGTACTTC	CASRGDRKTYEQYF
TRBV6-1	TRBJ1-6	few	.	TGTGCCAGCAGTGAGGGCAGGCTCTATAATTCACCCCTCCACTTT	CASSEGRLYNSPLHF
TRBV7-9	TRBJ1-2	.	.	TGTGCCAGCAGCTTTTCCATGAGGCCTACTGGCTACACCTTC	CASSFSMRPTGYTF
TRBV2	TRBJ2-1	.	.	TGTGCCAGCAGTGAAAGAGCGCCGTCCTACAATGAGCAGTTCTTC	CASSERAPSYNEQFF
TRBV28	TRBJ2-7	.	TRBD2	TGTGCCAGCAGTCATCTAGCGGGCCTCTACGAGCAGTACTTC	CASSHLAGLYEQYF
TRBV18	TRBJ1-1	.	.	TGTGCCAGCTCACCACCGAGCCAGGGGCGGGGTGAAGCTTTCTTT	CASSPPSQGRGEAFF
TRBV7-3	TRBJ2-3	.	TRBD2	TGTGCCAGCAGCCCTAGCGGGGGAATCTCAGATACGCAGTATTTT	CASSPSGGISDTQYF
TRBV5-1	TRBJ1-4	few	.	TGCGCCAGCAGCTTGGCCGGGGGCCGAGGGGAAAAACTGTTTTTT	CASSLAGGRGEKLFF
TRBV6-5	TRBJ2-7	.	.	TGTGCCAGCAGTTACTCGACCCAGGCAGTAGAGCAGTACTTC	CASSYSTQAVEQYF
TRBV16	TRBJ2-3	few	.	TGTGCCAGCAGCACACAACTAGCAGATACGCAGTATTTT	CASSTQLADTQYF
TRBV5-5	TRBJ1-3	once	TRBD1	TGTGCCAGCAGCGATTACCGGGACAGAACATTAAACACCATATATTTT	CASSDYRDRTLNTIYF
TRBV27	TRBJ1-5	few	.	TGTGCCAGCAGTTCTAGTCGCCTTACGCCCCAGCATTTT	CASSSSRLTPQHF
TRBV6-6	TRBJ1-2	few	.	TGTGCCAGCAGTTTTCTCGGCTATGGCTACACCTTC	CASSFLGYGYTF
TRBV6-5	TRBJ1-5	.	TRBD1	TGTGCCAGCAGCCGAACAGGGGGCAATCAGCCCCAGCATTTT	CASSRTGGNQPQHF
TRBV2	TRBJ2-1	.	TRBD2	TGTGCCAGCAGGAGAGGACTAGCGGCCTACAATGAGCAGTTCTTC	CASRRGLAAYNEQFF
TRBV5-6	TRBJ1-4	.	.	TGTGCCAGCAGCTTGTTGGAGAATGAAAAACTGTTTTTT	CASSLLENEKLFF
TRBV19	TRBJ1-6	few	.	TGTGCCAGTAAGGACAGTAATAATTCACCCCTCCACTTT	CASKDSNNSPLHF
TRBV18	TRBJ1-5	.	.	TGTGCCAGCTCAGTACGGGGCGGACAGCCCCAGCATTTT	CASSVRGGQPQHF
TRBV7-6	TRBJ2-7	few	.	TGTGCCAGCAGCTTAGAAGCAGGGATGGAGTACTTC	CASSLEAGMEYF
TRBV4-1	TRBJ2-4	.	.	TGCGCCAGCAGCCTCCGGTCCAACTCCCAGGACATTCAGTACTTC	CASSLRSNSQDIQYF
TRBV29-1	TRBJ2-1	.	.	TGCAGCGTTGGGACCGTAAACAATGAGCAGTTCTTC	CSVGTVNNEQFF
TRBV7-8	TRBJ2-3	.	.	TGTGCCAGCAGCTTATTGGCGGGGAGCACAGATACGCAGTATTTT	CASSLLAGSTDTQYF
TRBV7-2	TRBJ2-4	.	TRBD1	TGTGCCAGCAGCCTGCGGAACACAGGGGGTCAGTACTTC	CASSLRNTGGQYF
TRBV7-9	TRBJ1-1	.	.	TGTGCCAGCAGCCTCCTTCGAGGGTTCACTGAAGCTTTCTTT	CASSLLRGFTEAFF
TRBV11-2	TRBJ2-5	.	.	TGTGCCAGCAGGACTTGGAGGGGTGGGGAGACCCAGTACTTC	CASRTWRGGETQYF
TRBV6-6	TRBJ1-1	.	.	TGTGCCAGCAGTTATGACGGGGGAAACACTGAAGCTTTCTTT	CASSYDGGNTEAFF
TRBV27	TRBJ2-2	.	TRBD1	TGTGCCAGCAGTTTACAGGGGGCGAGGACCGGGGAGCTGTTTTTT	CASSLQGARTGELFF
TRBV6-1	TRBJ2-1	once	TRBD1	TGTGCCAGCACCTCGGGACAGCCTTACAATGAGCAGTTCTTC	CASTSGQPYNEQFF
TRBV7-9	TRBJ2-2	few	.	TGTGCCAGCAGCTTCGATCCCGAAGGGGAGCTGTTTTTT	CASSFDPEGELFF
TRBV5-1	TRBJ2-1	.	TRBD2	TGCGCCAGCAGCTTGGCGGCGGGGACTAGCGGGGTTTTAGGGAATGAGCAGTTCTTC	CASSLAAGTSGVLGNEQFF
TRBV5-6	TRBJ2-7	.	TRBD1	TGTGCCAGCAGCTTGGAGGGGACAGCTACCTACGAGCAGTACTTC	CASSLEGTATYEQYF
TRBV5-8	TRBJ1-5	.	TRBD1	TGTGCCAGCAGCTGGGAACAGGGGCTGGGGAATCAGCCCCAGCATTTT	CASSWEQGLGNQPQHF
TRBV9	TRBJ2-5	.	.	TGTGCCAGCAGCTTAGGGCCTGCCCCCGGTCAAGAGACCCAGTACTTC	CASSLGPAPGQETQYF
TRBV5-1	TRBJ2-3	.	.	TGCGCCAGCAGCTTATTCAGCACAGATACGCAGTATTTT	CASSLFSTDTQYF
TRBV5-4	TRBJ2-5	.	.	TGTGCCAGCAGCTTTGGAATTTGGGCGGGGACCCAAGAGACCCAGTACTTC	CASSFGIWAGTQETQYF
TRBV7-2	TRBJ1-6	few	.	TGTGCCAGCAGCTTAGAAGTAGGGTATAATTCACCCCTCCACTTT	CASSLEVGYNSPLHF
TRBV6-5	TRBJ1-3	.	.	TGTGCCAGCAGTTACTCGATGGCAACCTCTGGAAACACCATATATTTT	CASSYSMATSGNTIYF
TRBV10-2	TRBJ1-6	.	.	TGCGCCAGCAGTGACCCCAATTCACCCCTCCACTTT	CASSDPNSPLHF
TRBV18	TRBJ1-1	.	.	TGTGCCAGCTCTCCCCCCGCCGGGAACACTGAAGCTTTCTTT	CASSPPAGNTEAFF
TRBV5-1	TRBJ2-6	.	.	TGCGCCAGCAGCTTGACAGGGTCCTCTGGGGCCAACGTCCTGACTTTC	CASSLTGSSGANVLTF
TRBV14	TRBJ2-7	once	TRBD1	TGTGCCAGCAGGAGGACAGGATCCTACGAGCAGTACTTC	CASRRTGSYEQYF
TRBV7-2	TRBJ2-3	.	.	TGTGCCAGCAGCTTAGCGCAGGGAGGCACAGATACGCAGTATTTT	CASSLAQGGTDTQYF
TRBV19	TRBJ1-5	once	TRBD1	TGTGCCAGTATGGGGACAGAGATCAATCAGCCCCAGCATTTT	CASMGTEINQPQHF
TRBV11-2	TRBJ2-1	few	.	TGTGCCAGCAGCGGACTTTTCTACAATGAGCAGTTCTTC	CASSGLFYNEQFF
TRBV7-4	TRBJ2-7	once	.	TGTGCCAGCAGCTTAGTGCAGCACGAGCAGTACTTC	CASSLVQHEQYF
TRBV2	TRBJ2-7	.	.	TGTGCCAGCAGTGCCGGGACGGGGGTTTCCTACGAGCAGTACTTC	CASSAGTGVSYEQYF
TRBV11-2	TRBJ1-2	.	TRBD1	TGTGCCAGCAGCCCCACAGGGGACTCCGGCTACACCTTC	CASSPTGDSGYTF
TRBV9	TRBJ1-2	.	.	TGTGCCAGCAGCGGGAGAACTAACCGCACCCCACCGACTGGGGGGAAAGGGGGCTACACCTTC	CASSGRTNRTPPTGGKGGYTF
TRBV5-6	TRBJ1-2	.	.	TGTGCCAGCAGCCCGGTTAGGGTTCTGGGTGGCTACACCTTC	CASSPVRVLGGYTF
TRBV4-2	TRBJ2-5	.	.	TGTGCCAGCAGCCAAGGAGGGGGGTTCCAAGAGACCCAGTACTTC	CASSQGGGFQETQYF
TRBV28	TRBJ1-2	.	.	TGTGCCAGCAGTTTCCGGGGTGGCTACACCTTC	CASSFRGGYTF
TRBV6-1	TRBJ2-4	.	TRBD2	TGTGCCAGCAGTGCCCTCACTAGCGGGGTAGGAAACATTCAGTACTTC	CASSALTSGVGNIQYF
TRBV2	TRBJ2-2	.	TRBD2	TGTGCCAGCAGGGGAATGGGGCGGCGGGGGACCGGGGAGCTGTTTTTT	CASRGMGRRGTGELFF